The next 14 T cell receptor beta chains were all read from a single sample in a study of OX40 agonist ivuxolimab in advanced cancers. Some clones are missing from TCRdb's copy, which holds only in-frame ones; the method was immunoSEQ multiplex PCR. This sample yields 65,000 to 70,000 clones, of which 87% are seen a single time; about 2.5% belongs to the top ten. The sample here was CD4+ or CD8+ T cells sorted from blood, taken in a trial of the OX40 agonist ivuxolimab. Receptors originate from an adult with an advanced solid tumor such as melanoma, head and neck, liver or kidney cancer.

This chain uses TRBV7-9 with TRBJ2-3; TRBD2 aligns across 8 bases. CDR3 size: 16 residues. CDR1 is SEHNR, CDR2 FQNEAQ, per germline (reference sequence). Losses at the gene ends were 1 base for V and 2 bases for J; bases not matched to a gene: 5. The CDR3 nucleotides read TGTGCCAGCAGCTTAGTTATAGCGGGACCCACAGATACGCAGTATTTT. Its protein is CASSLVIAGPTDTQYF.

This rearrangement joins TRBV2 to TRBJ2-5; D gene ambiguous. CDR3 size: 11 residues. CDR1 SNHLY and CDR2 FYNNEI come from the germline V gene. Trimming cost V 3 bases and J 2 bases, with 1 base left between them. DNA for the CDR3: TGTGCCAGCAGTGAGCAAGAGACCCAGTACTTC. Translation gives CASSEQETQYF.

This sequence joins TRBV27 and TRBJ2-5; D unclear. This CDR3 has 15 residues. Germline-derived CDR1 and CDR2 are MNHEY and SMNVEV (reference sequence). The ends were cut back, 5 bases at V and 2 bases at J, with 15 bases in the middle. The CDR3 loop reads CASSTRVGSQETQYF. CDR3 DNA: TGTGCCAGCAGTACCCGAGTGGGGTCTCAAGAGACCCAGTACTTC.

There are a few counts of this clone. As DNA, the CDR3 is TGTGCCAGCAGTTATTACAGGGGGGGCGAAAAACTGTTTTTT. It codes for CASSYYRGGEKLFF. The chain couples TRBV6-5 to TRBJ1-4; 8 nucleotides match TRBD1. V gave up 3 bases and J gave up 8 bases; unmatched junction bases: 5. This CDR3 comprises 14 residues. Germline V gene sequence: CDR1 MNHEY, CDR2 SVGAGI.

The chain recombines TRBV28 with TRBJ2-5; 10 nucleotides align to TRBD2. The germline V gene has CDR1 MDHEN and CDR2 SYDVKM. Trimming at V came to 2 bases and at J to 4 bases, leaving 4 bases not matched to a gene. The CDR3 is 15 amino acids. CDR3 in amino acids: CASSLGLAGVETQYF. The CDR3 coding sequence is TGTGCCAGCAGTTTAGGTCTAGCGGGAGTAGAGACCCAGTACTTC.

This clone was detected only once. This chain connects TRBV4-1 to TRBJ2-7; D might be TRBD1 (5 bases). CDR3 length: 12 residues. V was trimmed by 2 bases and J by 3 bases, leaving 5 bases between them. Germline loops: CDR1 MGHRA, CDR2 YSYEKL. The CDR3 protein is CASSQQGYEQYF. As DNA, the CDR3 is TGCGCCAGCAGCCAACAGGGCTACGAGCAGTACTTC.

The rearrangement uses TRBV19 and TRBJ1-5; TRBD1 aligns across 8 bases. This CDR3 contains 14 residues. Trimming cost V 5 bases and J 4 bases; bases outside gene matches: 4. Germline V gene sequence: CDR1 LNHDA, CDR2 SQIVND (reference sequence). CDR3 DNA: TGTGCCAGTAGTCCGGACAGGGATAATCAGCCCCAGCATTTT. Its translation: CASSPDRDNQPQHF.

Note on this clone: With a much larger clone just one base away, this may be a read error. V usage is TRBV2 and J usage is TRBJ1-1; D remains ambiguous. The length of the CDR3 is 11 residues. Trimming left V 6 bases short and J 1 base short, with 3 bases between. Looked up from germline, CDR1 is SNHLY and CDR2 is FYNNEI. The CDR3 region has the DNA TGTGCCAGCAGGGGGAACACTGAAGCTTTCTTT. Translated, it gives CASRGNTEAFF.

The chain links TRBV27 to TRBJ2-7; 11 bases align to TRBD2. Germline V gene data show CDR1 as MNHEY and CDR2 as SMNVEV (reference sequence). Trimming took 5 bases from V and 4 from J; bases not matched to a gene: 13. The CDR3 contains 17 residues. The CDR3 coding sequence is TGTGCCAGCAGTAGGGGAGGTAGCGGGAGGGCACGGTACGAGCAGTACTTC. Translating gives CASSRGGSGRARYEQYF.

Of note for this clone: The junction does not match germline at one end; this may be a read error. The chain is built from TRBV15 and TRBJ1-6; 10 nucleotides match TRBD1. The CDR3 spans 14 residues. CDR1 is LNHNV and CDR2 is YYDKDF in the germline V gene (reference sequence). CDR3 sequence: CATSGDRGPSPLHF. CDR3 DNA: TGTGCCACCAGCGGAGACAGGGGGCCTTCACCCCTCCACTTT.

This chain connects TRBV11-1 to TRBJ2-6, with D hard to call. This CDR3 comprises 17 residues. Germline V gives CDR1 SGHAT, CDR2 FQDESV (reference sequence). The germline V and J ends were trimmed by 2 bases and 0 bases, with 11 bases remaining between them. The DNA for the CDR3 is TGTGCCAGCAGCTTAATATATTCCTCCTCTGGGGCCAACGTCCTGACTTTC. Translated: CASSLIYSSSGANVLTF. The variable domain in full, with the rest retrieved from reference TRBV11-1 and TRBJ2-6, is EAEVAQSPRYKITEKSQAVAFWCDPISGHATLYWYRQILGQGPELLVQFQDESVVDDSQLPKDRFSAERLKGVDSTLKIQPAELGDSAMYLCASSLIYSSSGANVLTFGAGSRLTVL.

The chain links TRBV2 to TRBJ2-2; TRBD1 might be the D (5 bases). V lost 3 bases and J lost 1, with 12 bases in between. The CDR3 is 16 residues long. Germline V gene lookup returns CDR1 SNHLY and CDR2 FYNNEI. This CDR3 is CASSELGAENTGELFF. CDR3 DNA sequence: TGTGCCAGCAGTGAGTTAGGGGCGGAGAACACCGGGGAGCTGTTTTTT.

The chain has TRBV7-2 and TRBJ1-2; D is unclear. CDR1 is SGHTA and CDR2 is FQGNSA in the germline V gene. V dropped 2 bases and J dropped 4 bases, with 8 bases sitting between them. This CDR3 has 13 residues. CDR3 DNA: TGTGCCAGCAGCTTAAGCAGCTCCTATGGCTACACCTTC. Amino acid sequence: CASSLSSSYGYTF.

The gene calls are TRBV7-9 and TRBJ1-5, with D possibly matching TRBD1 (5 bases). Trimming removed 0 bases from V and 4 bases from J, with 7 bases in between. Looked up from germline, CDR1 is SEHNR and CDR2 is FQNEAQ (reference sequence). This CDR3 has 14 residues. The CDR3 reads CASSLAGGNQPQHF. CDR3 bases: TGTGCCAGCAGCTTAGCGGGGGGAAATCAGCCCCAGCATTTT.